Presented here are 28 T cell receptor beta chains from one specimen sequenced in a study of shared clonotypes between healthy human individuals. Sequencing was performed with immunoSEQ multiplex PCR; in TCRdb, only in-frame clones are kept and a portion is missing. The repertoire consists of 170,000 or so clones, with approximately 61% occurring once and the leading ten covering roughly a tenth. Sequenced: memory CD4+ T cells sorted from blood. Noted subset: CD45RA-negative fraction. The receptor source for this set is a man between 25 and 39 years old in good health.

The gene calls are TRBV2 and TRBJ2-7; TRBD1 might be the D (6 bases). The CDR3 runs 14 residues. Germline CDR1 SNHLY, CDR2 FYNNEI. Trimming removed 7 bases at V and 5 bases at J, with 18 bases between. For the CDR3, the DNA is TGTGCCAGCAAGAGGGCAGGGGTCGACGACGAGCAGTACTTC. It yields the protein CASKRAGVDDEQYF.

This clone occurred many times. The chain employs TRBV29-1 and TRBJ2-1; D gene ambiguous. Germline V CDR1 and CDR2: SQVTM, ANQGSEA. V was trimmed by 4 bases and J by 5 bases, leaving 3 bases between them. The CDR3 runs to 10 residues. CDR3 residues: CSVGDNEQFF. CDR3 coding DNA: TGCAGCGTTGGTGACAATGAGCAGTTCTTC.

This clone was recorded a few times. The chain has TRBV2 and TRBJ1-4; D call uncertain. Trimming removed 4 bases at V and 12 bases at J, with 12 bases between. Per the germline V gene, CDR1 is SNHLY and CDR2 is FYNNEI. CDR3 length equals 12 residues. This chain's CDR3 is CASSASALELFF. CDR3 bases: TGTGCCAGCAGTGCGTCCGCCTTAGAACTGTTTTTT.

This chain uses TRBV11-2 with TRBJ2-3, with 7 bases lining up with TRBD2. The CDR3 spans 15 residues. Germline V gives CDR1 SGHAT, CDR2 FQNNGV. Trimming removed 0 bases from V and 5 bases from J; junction bases left unmatched: 5. The chain's CDR3 is CASSLEGGTQDTQYF. CDR3 nucleotide sequence: TGTGCCAGCAGCTTAGAGGGAGGGACTCAAGATACGCAGTATTTT.

The J gene is TRBJ2-2, the V gene TRBV25-1, with 10 bases that match TRBD2. V was pared by 9 bases and J by 2 bases, with 3 bases of the junction left unmatched. The germline gives CDR1 MGHDK, CDR2 SYGVNS. This CDR3 is 14 amino acids long. The CDR3 is CASLAGANTGELFF. The CDR3 DNA is TGTGCCAGTCTAGCGGGGGCCAACACCGGGGAGCTGTTTTTT.

This chain links TRBV18 with TRBJ2-7; D uncertain. Trimming left V 3 bases short and J 7 bases short, with 10 bases between. CDR1 and CDR2 from the germline V gene are KGHSH and LQKENI. This CDR3 spans 12 amino acids. In DNA form, the CDR3 reads TGTGCCAGCTCACCCCTACGTAGAGAGCAGTACTTC. As protein: CASSPLRREQYF. Full variable domain (missing parts from reference TRBV18 and TRBJ2-7): NAGVMQNPRHLVRRRGQEARLRCSPMKGHSHVYWYRQLPEEGLKFMVYLQKENIIDESGMPKERFSAEFPKEGPSILRIQQVVRGDSAAYFCASSPLRREQYFGPGTRLTVT.

This chain links TRBV15 with TRBJ2-5; 10 bases fit TRBD2. Per the germline V gene, CDR1 is LNHNV and CDR2 is YYDKDF (reference sequence). V shed 3 bases and J 5 bases; nucleotides not matched to a gene: 12. The CDR3 runs 17 residues. The CDR3 DNA sequence: TGTGCCACCAGCAGGGGCGCCCCGGGACTAGCGTTGGAGACCCAGTACTTC. The encoded protein is CATSRGAPGLALETQYF.

V is TRBV19 and J is TRBJ2-5; D not certain. V was clipped by 3 bases and J by 6 bases, with 11 bases between them. The CDR3 length is 13 residues. Germline CDR1 LNHDA, CDR2 SQIVND (reference sequence). The chain's CDR3 is CASSMVTVKTQYF. CDR3 nucleotides: TGTGCCAGTAGTATGGTTACCGTAAAGACCCAGTACTTC. Combining the CDR3 with reference TRBV19 and TRBJ2-5 gives the whole variable domain DGGITQSPKYLFRKEGQNVTLSCEQNLNHDAMYWYRQDPGQGLRLIYYSQIVNDFQKGDIAEGYSVSREKKESFPLTVTSAQKNPTAFYLCASSMVTVKTQYFGPGTRLLVL.

This clone has just one count. The chain recombines TRBV4-3 with TRBJ1-2; D remains unclear. The ends were cut back, 1 base at V and 2 bases at J, with 14 bases in the middle. Germline-derived CDR1 and CDR2 are LGHNA and YSLEER. The length of the CDR3 is 16 residues. The CDR3: CASSQGVLSTNYGYTF. CDR3 nucleotides: TGCGCCAGCAGCCAAGGAGTCCTGTCTACCAACTATGGCTACACCTTC.

This chain joins TRBV19 and TRBJ2-5, with 9 bases identical to TRBD1. CDR1 is LNHDA and CDR2 is SQIVND in the germline V gene (reference sequence). The junction had 6 bases not matched to a gene; V was cut back by 6 bases and J by 1 base. The CDR3 loop spans 15 amino acids. CDR3 DNA: TGTGCCAGTAGCACAGGGGGCAGCTTCCAAGAGACCCAGTACTTC. Translated, it gives CASSTGGSFQETQYF.

The genes are TRBV6-5 and TRBJ2-2, with no clear D. Germline V gene lookup returns CDR1 MNHEY and CDR2 SVGAGI. V dropped 8 bases and J dropped 6 bases, with 10 bases sitting between them. CDR3 length: 12 amino acids. In DNA, the CDR3 is TGTGCCAGCCGGCTGTTTTCCGGGGAGCTGTTTTTT. This encodes CASRLFSGELFF.

This chain connects TRBV2 to TRBJ2-1; TRBD1 agrees at 7 bases. V lost 7 bases to trimming and J lost 1 base; unmatched junction nucleotides: 7. The V gene's germline CDR1 is SNHLY and CDR2 FYNNEI. The CDR3 runs 15 residues. CDR3: CASKTGPLSYNEQFF. The DNA for the CDR3 is TGTGCCAGCAAGACAGGGCCCCTTTCCTACAATGAGCAGTTCTTC.

The rearrangement links TRBV7-2 to TRBJ1-1; D is uncertain. The CDR3 spans 13 residues. Trimming removed 1 base at V and 8 bases at J, with 11 bases between. Germline assignment: CDR1 SGHTA and CDR2 FQGNSA. DNA for the CDR3: TGTGCCAGCAGCTTAGATCAGATTGGGGAAGCTTTCTTT. Protein: CASSLDQIGEAFF.

This clone was counted only a few times. This chain joins TRBV7-2 and TRBJ2-2; the D gene is possibly TRBD2 (6 bases). V was clipped by 3 bases and J by 5 bases, with 16 bases between them. In germline, CDR1 is SGHTA, CDR2 FQGNSA. CDR3 length: 16 amino acids. CDR3: CASSFLSAGRTGELFF. The CDR3, as DNA: TGTGCCAGCAGCTTTCTTTCAGCGGGTAGAACCGGGGAGCTGTTTTTT. Using reference TRBV7-2 and TRBJ2-2 for the parts outside the CDR3, the full variable domain is GAGVSQSPSNKVTEKGKDVELRCDPISGHTALYWYRQSLGQGLEFLIYFQGNSAPDKSGLPSDRFSAERTGGSVSTLTIQRTQQEDSAVYLCASSFLSAGRTGELFFGEGSRLTVL.

The CDR3 loop is CSVLLYYQETQYF. DNA of the CDR3: TGCAGCGTTCTGCTATATTACCAAGAGACCCAGTACTTC. This rearrangement joins TRBV29-1 to TRBJ2-5; D is unresolved. Per germline, CDR1 SQVTM and CDR2 ANQGSEA. The V and J ends lost 5 bases and 0 bases respectively, with 10 bases between them. This CDR3 is 13 amino acids long. Drawing the rest from reference TRBV29-1 and TRBJ2-5, the complete variable domain is SAVISQKPSRDICQRGTSLTIQCQVDSQVTMMFWYRQQPGQSLTLIATANQGSEATYESGFVIDKFPISRPNLTFSTLTVSNMSPEDSSIYLCSVLLYYQETQYFGPGTRLLVL.

The chain combines TRBV4-3 with TRBJ1-4; D gene uncertain. Germline V CDR1 and CDR2: LGHNA, YSLEER. This CDR3 has 15 amino acids. Deletions cut 0 bases from V and 7 bases from J, with 12 bases between. CDR3 amino acids: CASSQDTPRGEKLFF. The CDR3 nucleotides are TGCGCCAGCAGCCAAGACACGCCCCGGGGTGAAAAACTGTTTTTT.

V gene TRBV28 combines with J gene TRBJ1-2; a weak D match, TRBD1 (5 bases). This CDR3 has 12 amino acids. Per the germline V gene, CDR1 is MDHEN and CDR2 is SYDVKM. Trimming stripped 10 bases from V and 2 bases from J, with 11 bases between. CDR3 region: CATSRANYGYTF. CDR3 nucleotide sequence: TGTGCCACCTCCAGGGCAAACTATGGCTACACCTTC.

This sequence joins TRBV30 and TRBJ1-1, with a tentative D call TRBD1 (5 bases). The germline V gene encodes CDR1 GTSNPN and CDR2 SVGIG (reference sequence). The CDR3 is 16 residues long. V was cut by 0 bases and J by 3 bases, with 17 bases left in between. This CDR3 is CAWSVWGRAMYTEAFF. The CDR3, as DNA: TGTGCCTGGAGTGTATGGGGCAGGGCGATGTACACTGAAGCTTTCTTT.

This clone was seen a few times. V gene TRBV10-2 combines with J gene TRBJ1-1; 8 bases are a match to TRBD1. From germline, CDR1 is WSHSY and CDR2 SAAADI. The V segment lost 6 bases and the J segment 1 base; nucleotides outside the gene matches: 7. This CDR3 has 15 residues. The CDR3 loop reads CASRTGGQGNTEAFF. CDR3 bases: TGCGCCAGCAGAACAGGGGGGCAGGGGAACACTGAAGCTTTCTTT.

The V call is TRBV7-9, the J call TRBJ2-1; perhaps TRBD2 as D (6 bases). The length of the CDR3 is 13 residues. Germline values: CDR1 SEHNR, CDR2 FQNEAQ (reference sequence). Trimming shortened V by 5 bases and J by 2 bases, and 7 bases separated the two germline ends. The DNA for the CDR3 is TGTGCCAGCAGCCAGCGGGCCTACAATGAGCAGTTCTTC. Translating gives CASSQRAYNEQFF.

The chain links TRBV28 to TRBJ2-4; D is unresolved. CDR3 length: 14 residues. Trimming cost V 2 bases and J 0 bases, with 5 bases left between them. Looked up from germline, CDR1 is MDHEN and CDR2 is SYDVKM. Written as DNA, the CDR3 is TGTGCCAGCAGTTTACCAGTAGCCAAAAACATTCAGTACTTC. It is translated as CASSLPVAKNIQYF.

The rearrangement joins TRBV5-6 to TRBJ2-7; 8 positions match TRBD1. The trim removed 4 bases at V and 0 bases at J, leaving 9 bases unmatched. The CDR3 has 16 amino acids. CDR1 is SGHDT and CDR2 is YYEEEE in the germline V gene. The CDR3 sequence is CASSPIGQGTSYEQYF. Here the CDR3 DNA reads TGTGCCAGCAGCCCGATCGGACAGGGCACCTCCTACGAGCAGTACTTC.

The chain combines TRBV28 with TRBJ1-5; 8 nucleotides align to TRBD1. V trimming: 5 bases; J trimming: 4 bases; junction bases outside the gene matches: 7. Germline V gene sequence: CDR1 MDHEN, CDR2 SYDVKM. The CDR3 spans 15 residues. The CDR3 here is CASSERTGRNQPQHF. The CDR3 nucleotides read TGTGCCAGCAGTGAGAGGACAGGGAGAAATCAGCCCCAGCATTTT.

The chain recombines TRBV28 with TRBJ2-7; D is possibly TRBD2 (5 bases). V was shortened by 2 bases and J by 6 bases, with 8 bases between the two germline ends. Per the germline V gene, CDR1 is MDHEN and CDR2 is SYDVKM. The CDR3 consists of 12 residues. In DNA form, the CDR3 reads TGTGCCAGCAGTTTAGTTGGAGGCGAGCAGTACTTC. Residues: CASSLVGGEQYF. Together with reference TRBV28 and TRBJ2-7, the CDR3 gives the full variable domain: DVKVTQSSRYLVKRTGEKVFLECVQDMDHENMFWYRQDPGLGLRLIYFSYDVKMKEKGDIPEGYSVSREKKERFSLILESASTNQTSMYLCASSLVGGEQYFGPGTRLTVT.

This clone was recorded at least ten times. This chain links TRBV29-1 with TRBJ2-7; 11 nucleotides line up with TRBD2. Germline lookup yields CDR1 SQVTM and CDR2 ANQGSEA. The CDR3 covers 14 residues. J was trimmed by 2 bases and V by 4 bases; bases with no gene match: 4. The CDR3 here is CSVVASGRPYEQYF. CDR3 in DNA: TGCAGCGTTGTGGCTAGCGGGAGGCCCTACGAGCAGTACTTC.

CDR3 bases: TGTGCCACCAGCAGAGCGCTGAACGAAAAACTGTTTTTT. Protein sequence: CATSRALNEKLFF. This chain uses TRBV15 with TRBJ1-4; D is unresolved. The germline V gene has CDR1 LNHNV and CDR2 YYDKDF (reference sequence). Trimming pared 1 base from V and 8 bases from J, leaving 8 bases between. This CDR3 has 13 amino acids.

This clone was found a few times. The gene calls are TRBV10-3 and TRBJ2-1; 11 nucleotides line up with TRBD1. The CDR3 loop spans 12 amino acids. After removal of 11 bases from V and 7 bases from J, the junction contained 4 bases not matched to a gene. Germline lookup yields CDR1 ENHRY and CDR2 SYGVKD. The CDR3 spells CALGQGANEQFF. CDR3 in DNA: TGTGCCCTCGGACAGGGGGCGAATGAGCAGTTCTTC.

The V and J genes are TRBV5-1 and TRBJ2-3; D is ambiguous. Trimming shortened V by 0 bases and J by 4 bases, and 9 bases separated the two germline ends. CDR1 is SGHRS, CDR2 YFSETQ, per germline. There are 14 residues in the CDR3. CDR3 protein: CASSLVGRADTQYF. CDR3 coding DNA: TGCGCCAGCAGCTTGGTGGGCCGGGCAGATACGCAGTATTTT.